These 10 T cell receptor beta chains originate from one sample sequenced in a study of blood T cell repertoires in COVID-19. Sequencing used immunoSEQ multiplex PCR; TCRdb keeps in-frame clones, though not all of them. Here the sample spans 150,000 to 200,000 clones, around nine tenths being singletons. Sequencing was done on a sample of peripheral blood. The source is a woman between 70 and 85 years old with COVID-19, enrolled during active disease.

The chain's CDR3 is CASSIGTGGNTIYF. DNA of the CDR3: TGCGCCAGCAGCATAGGGACAGGCGGAAACACCATATATTTT. This chain links TRBV5-1 with TRBJ1-3; TRBD1 agrees at 8 bases. The V gene's germline CDR1 is SGHRS and CDR2 YFSETQ. This CDR3 is built from 14 residues. J lost 4 bases, V lost 4 bases, and 4 bases had no gene match. The full variable domain, its missing parts supplied by reference TRBV5-1 and TRBJ1-3, is KAGVTQTPRYLIKTRGQQVTLSCSPISGHRSVSWYQQTPGQGLQFLFEYFSETQRNKGNFPGRFSGRQFSNSRSEMNVSTLELGDSALYLCASSIGTGGNTIYFGEGSWLTVV.

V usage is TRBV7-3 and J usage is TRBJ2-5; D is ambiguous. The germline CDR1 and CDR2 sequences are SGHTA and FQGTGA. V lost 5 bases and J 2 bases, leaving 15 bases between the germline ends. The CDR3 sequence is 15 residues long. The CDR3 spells CASSPIRGSQETQYF. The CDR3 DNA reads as TGTGCCAGCAGCCCCATCCGAGGTTCTCAAGAGACCCAGTACTTC.

CDR3 region: CASGRPTSIPGTGELFF. CDR3 nucleotides: TGTGCTAGTGGCCGTCCGACTAGTATTCCCGGCACCGGGGAGCTGTTTTTT. The J gene is TRBJ2-2, the V gene TRBV12-5; TRBD2 is a possible D gene (6 bases). Germline loops: CDR1 LGHNT, CDR2 FRNRAP. V was trimmed by 6 bases and J by 4 bases, leaving 21 bases between them. The CDR3 extends over 17 amino acids. Full variable domain (remainder filled in from reference TRBV12-5 and TRBJ2-2): DARVTQTPRHKVTEMGQEVTMRCQPILGHNTVFWYRQTMMQGLELLAYFRNRAPLDDSGMPKDRFSAEMPDATLATLKIQPSEPRDSAVYFCASGRPTSIPGTGELFFGEGSRLTVL.

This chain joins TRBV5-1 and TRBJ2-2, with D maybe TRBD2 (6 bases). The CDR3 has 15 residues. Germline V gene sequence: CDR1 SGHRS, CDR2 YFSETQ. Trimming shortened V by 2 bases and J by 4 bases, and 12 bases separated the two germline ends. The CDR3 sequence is CASSLYQGGTGELFF. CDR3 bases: TGCGCCAGCAGCTTATACCAGGGAGGCACCGGGGAGCTGTTTTTT.

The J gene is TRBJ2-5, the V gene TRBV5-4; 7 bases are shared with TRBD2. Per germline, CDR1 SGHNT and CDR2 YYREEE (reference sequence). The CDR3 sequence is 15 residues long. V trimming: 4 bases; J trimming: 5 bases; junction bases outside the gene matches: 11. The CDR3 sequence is CASSHLDGGRETQYF. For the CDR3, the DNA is TGTGCCAGCAGCCATCTCGACGGGGGGAGGGAGACCCAGTACTTC.

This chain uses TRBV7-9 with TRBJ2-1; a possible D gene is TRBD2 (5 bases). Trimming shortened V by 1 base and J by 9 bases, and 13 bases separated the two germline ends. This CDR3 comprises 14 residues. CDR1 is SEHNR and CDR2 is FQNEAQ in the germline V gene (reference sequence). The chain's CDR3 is CASSLGGMVIEQFF. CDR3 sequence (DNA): TGTGCCAGCAGCTTAGGAGGGATGGTTATTGAGCAGTTCTTC.

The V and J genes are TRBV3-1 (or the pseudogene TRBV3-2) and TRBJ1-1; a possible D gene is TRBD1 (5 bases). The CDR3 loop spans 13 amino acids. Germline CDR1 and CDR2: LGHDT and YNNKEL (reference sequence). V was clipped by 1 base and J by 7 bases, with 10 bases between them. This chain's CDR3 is CASSQGPGGEAFF. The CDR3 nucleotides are TGTGCCAGCAGCCAAGGGCCGGGGGGTGAAGCTTTCTTT.

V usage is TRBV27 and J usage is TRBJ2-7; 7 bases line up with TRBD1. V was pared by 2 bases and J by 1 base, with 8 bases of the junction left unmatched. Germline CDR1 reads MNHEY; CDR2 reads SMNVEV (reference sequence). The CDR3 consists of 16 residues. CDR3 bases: TGTGCCAGCAGTTTACCTATCGACAGGGAGTCCTACGAGCAGTACTTC. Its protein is CASSLPIDRESYEQYF.

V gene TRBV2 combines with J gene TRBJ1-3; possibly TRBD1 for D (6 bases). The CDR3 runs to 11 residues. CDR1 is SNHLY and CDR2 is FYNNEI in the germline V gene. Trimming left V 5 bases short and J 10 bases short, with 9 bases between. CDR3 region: CASSNRETIYF. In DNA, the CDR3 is TGTGCCAGCAGTAACAGGGAAACCATATATTTT.

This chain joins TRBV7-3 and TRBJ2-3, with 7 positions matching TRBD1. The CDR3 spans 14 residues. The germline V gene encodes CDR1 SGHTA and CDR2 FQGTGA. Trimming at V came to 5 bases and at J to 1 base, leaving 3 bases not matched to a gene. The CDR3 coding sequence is TGTGCCAGCAGCCCCACAGGGGGCACAGATACGCAGTATTTT. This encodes CASSPTGGTDTQYF.